A single sample gave rise to the 16 T cell receptor beta chains below, sequenced in a study of blood T cells in healthy people across ages. The use of a sample-barcoded 5' primer and a J-beta primer mix characterized a second PCR of 7 to 11 cycles. TCRdb reanalysed the 5' RACE reads using MiXCR and keeps one entry per CDR3 protein. The sample has roughly 900,000 distinct CDR3 sequences, around 48% seen once. Sequenced: blood. These receptors were obtained from a man between 25 and 39 years old in good health.

The table lists this clonotype with a few counts. The chain carries TRBV20-1 and TRBJ2-2; D gene uncertain. The CDR3 length is 10 residues. CDR1 DFQATT and CDR2 SNEGSKA come from the germline V gene (reference sequence). V lost 6 bases and J lost 5, with 4 bases in between. CDR3 in DNA: TGCAGTGCGAGTACCGGGGAGCTGTTTTTT. Protein sequence: CSASTGELFF.

This clonotype was recorded a few times. This chain joins TRBV7-2 and TRBJ2-5, with D perhaps matching TRBD1 or TRBD2 (5 bases each). The J call may be faulty, since TRBJ2-7 better matches the DNA end. CDR3 length: 14 amino acids. Germline CDR1 reads SGHTA; CDR2 reads FQGNSA. CDR3 region: CASSLESQAGEQYF. As DNA, the CDR3 is TGTGCCAGCAGCTTAGAATCACAGGCGGGCGAGCAGTACTTC.

This clonotype has a handful of counts. This rearrangement joins TRBV27 to TRBJ2-7; possible D gene TRBD2, 6 bases. V dropped 5 bases and J dropped 2 bases, with 10 bases sitting between them. CDR3 length: 13 amino acids. Germline lookup yields CDR1 MNHEY and CDR2 SMNVEV (reference sequence). The CDR3 nucleotides read TGTGCCAGCAGTCGCGGGGCCACCTACGAGCAGTACTTC. Translation gives CASSRGATYEQYF.

The chain couples TRBV29-1 to TRBJ2-5; D might be TRBD1 (6 bases). Germline CDR1 reads SQVTM; CDR2 reads ANQGSEA. The V and J ends lost 3 bases and 11 bases respectively, with 19 bases between them. The CDR3 contains 13 residues. As DNA, the CDR3 is TGCAGCGTTGAGGGGGCCGGCTACAATGAGCAGTACTTC. Its translation is CSVEGAGYNEQYF. Combining the CDR3 with reference TRBV29-1 and TRBJ2-5 gives the whole variable domain SAVISQKPSRDICQRGTSLTIQCQVDSQVTMMFWYRQQPGQSLTLIATANQGSEATYESGFVIDKFPISRPNLTFSTLTVSNMSPEDSSIYLCSVEGAGYNEQYFGPGTRLLVL.

V is TRBV27 and J is TRBJ1-6; D is unresolved. The CDR3 spans 16 residues. The germline V gene encodes CDR1 MNHEY and CDR2 SMNVEV (reference sequence). The V and J ends lost 3 bases and 0 bases respectively, with 9 bases between them. The CDR3 sequence is CASSFAQTSYNSPLHF. The CDR3 coding sequence is TGTGCCAGCAGTTTTGCTCAGACCTCCTATAATTCACCCCTCCACTTT.

The J gene is TRBJ2-5, the V gene TRBV7-9; 9 bases line up with TRBD2. Trimming took 5 bases from V and 4 from J; bases not matched to a gene: 5. CDR1 SEHNR and CDR2 FQNEAQ come from the germline V gene (reference sequence). The CDR3 has 14 residues. The CDR3 DNA follows: TGTGCCAGCAGCGTTAGCGGGGGTGGAGAGACCCAGTACTTC. Amino acid sequence: CASSVSGGGETQYF.

The chain employs TRBV4-1 and TRBJ2-5; 14 bases match TRBD2. The ends lost 0 bases at V and 4 bases at J; junction bases unmatched: 7. Germline CDR1 and CDR2: MGHRA and YSYEKL. CDR3 size: 18 residues. CDR3 residues: CASSQDATSGGARETQYF. CDR3 coding DNA: TGCGCCAGCAGCCAAGATGCGACTAGCGGGGGGGCTAGAGAGACCCAGTACTTC.

As for this clonotype: Being one base from a much bigger clone, this may be a read error. The DNA of the CDR3 is TGTGCCAGCAGCCAAGGCATAACTCTTAGTAGGGCAGATACGCAGTATTTT. Residues: CASSQGITLSRADTQYF. The V call is TRBV4-2, the J call TRBJ2-3; D not certain. The CDR3 is 17 amino acids. Per germline, CDR1 LGHNA and CDR2 YNFKEQ. V dropped 1 base and J dropped 4 bases, with 18 bases sitting between them.

The chain joins TRBV7-2 to TRBJ1-6, with TRBD1 as a possible D gene (6 bases). CDR1 and CDR2 from the germline V gene are SGHTA and FQGNSA. This CDR3 is 16 amino acids long. V was cut by 5 bases and J by 7 bases, with 18 bases left in between. For the CDR3, the DNA is TGTGCCAGCAGCCCTTCGACAGGAAACCCAAATTCACCCCTCCACTTT. Its translation is CASSPSTGNPNSPLHF.

The rearrangement uses TRBV5-6 and TRBJ2-5; 14 nucleotides line up with TRBD2. Germline CDR1 is SGHDT and CDR2 is YYEEEE. Losses at the gene ends were 2 bases for V and 3 bases for J; bases not matched to a gene: 6. CDR3 length: 17 residues. The CDR3 nucleotides read TGTGCCAGCAGCTTCGGACTAGCGGGGGGCCTTAAAGAGACCCAGTACTTC. Translation: CASSFGLAGGLKETQYF.

The rearrangement links TRBV2 to TRBJ2-1, with TRBD2 matching 11 bases. The CDR3 is 15 amino acids. CDR1 is SNHLY, CDR2 FYNNEI, per germline. After removal of 4 bases from V and 5 bases from J, the junction contained 4 bases not matched to a gene. DNA for the CDR3: TGTGCCAGCAGTGTTAGCGGGGGGGCCAACAATGAGCAGTTCTTC. The encoded protein is CASSVSGGANNEQFF.

The genes are TRBV24-1 and TRBJ1-1; D might be TRBD1 (5 bases). The ends were cut back, 10 bases at V and 0 bases at J, with 14 bases in the middle. The CDR3 has 14 residues. Germline lookup yields CDR1 KGHDR and CDR2 SFDVKD. The CDR3 DNA is TGTGCCACTCAGTCCCGGGGCATGAACACTGAAGCTTTCTTT. It yields the protein CATQSRGMNTEAFF.

The chain uses TRBV7-2 and TRBJ1-5, with 9 bases identical to TRBD1. The length of the CDR3 is 16 residues. With 4 bases clipped from V and 6 bases from J, the junction kept 10 bases outside the gene matches. Germline V gene lookup returns CDR1 SGHTA and CDR2 FQGNSA. In DNA form, the CDR3 reads TGTGCCAGCAGCTCTTACTGGGACAGGGCCAGTCAGCCCCAGCATTTT. It translates to CASSSYWDRASQPQHF.

This rearrangement joins TRBV7-2 to TRBJ1-4, with 9 bases that match TRBD1. The CDR3 has 15 amino acids. Germline values: CDR1 SGHTA, CDR2 FQGNSA. The junction had 4 bases not matched to a gene; V was cut back by 4 bases and J by 4 bases. The CDR3 protein is CASSSQGAINEKLFF. The DNA for the CDR3 is TGTGCCAGCAGCTCACAGGGGGCAATTAATGAAAAACTGTTTTTT.

This clonotype was found a few times. The V call is TRBV15, the J call TRBJ2-5; 10 nucleotides agree with TRBD2. The CDR3 spans 17 residues. Germline V gives CDR1 LNHNV, CDR2 YYDKDF (reference sequence). Unmatched junction bases numbered 9, after V lost 4 bases and J lost 1 base. CDR3 in DNA: TGTGCCACCAGCATAAGGGAACTAGCGGGGCTCCAAGAGACCCAGTACTTC. Protein product: CATSIRELAGLQETQYF.

This clonotype was seen a few times. Just one base apart from a much larger clone, this may be a read error. This chain joins TRBV5-1 and TRBJ2-1; maybe TRBD2 (5 bases). Gene TRBJ2-7 matches the end of the DNA better, so the J call may be wrong. Germline V gives CDR1 SGHRS, CDR2 YFSETQ. The CDR3 runs to 14 residues. The CDR3 DNA follows: TGCGCCAGCAGTCTGGCTAGCTTCTACAATGAGCAGTACTTC. Translating it yields CASSLASFYNEQYF.